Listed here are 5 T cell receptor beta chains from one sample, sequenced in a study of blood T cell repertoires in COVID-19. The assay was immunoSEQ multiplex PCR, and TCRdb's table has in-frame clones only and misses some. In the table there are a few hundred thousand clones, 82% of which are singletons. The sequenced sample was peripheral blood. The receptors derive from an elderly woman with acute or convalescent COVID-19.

The CDR3 spells CASSQRDTQYF. Here the CDR3 DNA reads TGTGCCAGCAGCCAGCGAGATACGCAGTATTTT. The rearrangement uses TRBV13 and TRBJ2-3; no definite D call. Trimming shortened V by 5 bases and J by 5 bases, and 5 bases separated the two germline ends. The length of the CDR3 is 11 residues. The germline CDR1 and CDR2 sequences are PRHDT and FYEKMQ (reference sequence). Supplemented by reference TRBV13 and TRBJ2-3, the full variable domain reads AAGVIQSPRHLIKEKRETATLKCYPIPRHDTVYWYQQGPGQDPQFLISFYEKMQSDKGSIPDRFSAQQFSDYHSELNMSSLELGDSALYFCASSQRDTQYFGPGTRLTVL.

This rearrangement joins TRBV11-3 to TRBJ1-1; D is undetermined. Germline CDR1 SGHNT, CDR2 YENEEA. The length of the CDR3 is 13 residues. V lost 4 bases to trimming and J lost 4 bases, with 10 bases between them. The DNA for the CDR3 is TGTGCCAGCAGCTGGAGTGTCGGCACTGAAGCTTTCTTT. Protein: CASSWSVGTEAFF.

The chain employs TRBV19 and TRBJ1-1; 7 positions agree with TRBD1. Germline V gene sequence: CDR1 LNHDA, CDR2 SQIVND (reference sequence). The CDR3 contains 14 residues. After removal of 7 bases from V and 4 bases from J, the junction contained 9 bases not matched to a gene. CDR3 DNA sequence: TGTGCCAGTACCCTAGGGGGGACAGTCACTGAAGCTTTCTTT. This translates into CASTLGGTVTEAFF.

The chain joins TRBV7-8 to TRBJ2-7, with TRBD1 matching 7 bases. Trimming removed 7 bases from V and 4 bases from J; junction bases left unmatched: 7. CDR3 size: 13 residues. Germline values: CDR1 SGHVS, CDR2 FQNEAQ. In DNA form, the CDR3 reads TGTGCCAGCATGTTGGCAGGGGGATACGAGCAGTACTTC. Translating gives CASMLAGGYEQYF.

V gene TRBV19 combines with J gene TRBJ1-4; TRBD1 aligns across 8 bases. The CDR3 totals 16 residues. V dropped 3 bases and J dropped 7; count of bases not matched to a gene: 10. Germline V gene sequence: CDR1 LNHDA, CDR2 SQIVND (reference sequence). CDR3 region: CASSMVFGQGTEKLFF. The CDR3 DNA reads TGTGCCAGTAGTATGGTTTTCGGACAGGGTACTGAAAAACTGTTTTTT. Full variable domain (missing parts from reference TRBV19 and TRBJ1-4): DGGITQSPKYLFRKEGQNVTLSCEQNLNHDAMYWYRQDPGQGLRLIYYSQIVNDFQKGDIAEGYSVSREKKESFPLTVTSAQKNPTAFYLCASSMVFGQGTEKLFFGSGTQLSVL.